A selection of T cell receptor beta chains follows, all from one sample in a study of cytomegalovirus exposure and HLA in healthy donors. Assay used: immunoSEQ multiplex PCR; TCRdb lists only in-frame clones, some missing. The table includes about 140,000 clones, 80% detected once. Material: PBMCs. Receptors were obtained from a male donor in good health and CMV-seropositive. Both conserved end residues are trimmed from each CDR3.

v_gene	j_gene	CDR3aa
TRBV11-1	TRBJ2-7	ASSLGGQSYEQY
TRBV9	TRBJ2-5	ASSVGSVKETQY
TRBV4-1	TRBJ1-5	ASSQDRGYNQPQH
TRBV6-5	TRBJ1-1	ASSYEVMNTEAF
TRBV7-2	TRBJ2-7	ASSLAWGGDDEQY
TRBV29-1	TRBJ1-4	SVVEGSEKLF
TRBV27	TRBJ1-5	ASSLFQSNQPQH
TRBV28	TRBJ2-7	ASSGPSVRGDEQY
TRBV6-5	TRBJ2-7	ASSLGQVYEQY
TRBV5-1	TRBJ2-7	ASSHSYEQY
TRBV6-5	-	ASSSQSYEQY
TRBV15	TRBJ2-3	ATSRDGLAGFSTDTQY
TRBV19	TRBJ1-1	ASMGRVHSAF
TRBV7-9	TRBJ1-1	ASSLRGSTEAF
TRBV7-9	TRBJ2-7	SSSLGWEGTYEQY
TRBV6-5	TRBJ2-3	ASSWGSGDTDTQY
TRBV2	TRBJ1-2	ASSQAGYNYGYT
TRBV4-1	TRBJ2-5	ASSRLRLAGGETQY
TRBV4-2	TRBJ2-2	ASSQLASGETGELF
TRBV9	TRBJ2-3	ASSSTPGTSHLDTQY
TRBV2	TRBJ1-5	ASMLDWGGNQPQH